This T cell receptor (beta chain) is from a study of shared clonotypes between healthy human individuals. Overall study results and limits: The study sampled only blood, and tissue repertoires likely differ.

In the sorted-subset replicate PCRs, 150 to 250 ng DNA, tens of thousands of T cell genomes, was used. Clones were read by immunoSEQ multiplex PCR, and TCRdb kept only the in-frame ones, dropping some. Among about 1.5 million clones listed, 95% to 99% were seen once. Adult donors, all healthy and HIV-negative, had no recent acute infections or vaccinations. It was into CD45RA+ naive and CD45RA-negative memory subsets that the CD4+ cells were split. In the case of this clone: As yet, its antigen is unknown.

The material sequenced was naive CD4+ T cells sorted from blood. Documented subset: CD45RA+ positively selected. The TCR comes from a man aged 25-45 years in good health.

The CDR3 here is CASSPRAGTASYEQYF. For the CDR3, the DNA is TGCGCCAGCAGCCCAAGAGCCGGGACAGCTTCCTACGAGCAGTACTTC. This chain uses TRBV5-1 with TRBJ2-7; TRBD1 aligns across 7 bases. This CDR3 has 16 residues. The germline V gene has CDR1 SGHRS and CDR2 YFSETQ. Trimming at V came to 4 bases and at J to 1 base, leaving 11 bases not matched to a gene.